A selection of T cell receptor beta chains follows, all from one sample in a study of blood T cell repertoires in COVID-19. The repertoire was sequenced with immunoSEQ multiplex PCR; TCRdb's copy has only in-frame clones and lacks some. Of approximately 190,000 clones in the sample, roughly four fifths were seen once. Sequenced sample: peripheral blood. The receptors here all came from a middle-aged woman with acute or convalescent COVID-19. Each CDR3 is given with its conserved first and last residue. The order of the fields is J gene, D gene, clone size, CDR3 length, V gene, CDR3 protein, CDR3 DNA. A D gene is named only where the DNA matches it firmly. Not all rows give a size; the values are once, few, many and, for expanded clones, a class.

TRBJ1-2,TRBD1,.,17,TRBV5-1,CASSSPGTGYISGGYTF,TGCGCCAGCAGCTCGCCCGGGACAGGGTACATAAGCGGTGGCTACACCTTC
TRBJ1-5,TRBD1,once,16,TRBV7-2,CASSLLGQGEFVPQHF,TGTGCCAGCAGCTTATTGGGACAGGGGGAGTTTGTACCCCAGCATTTT
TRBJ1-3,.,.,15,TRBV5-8,CASSLARSSGNTIYF,TGTGCCAGCAGCTTGGCAAGGAGCTCTGGAAACACCATATATTTT
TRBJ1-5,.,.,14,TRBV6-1,CASSDMGASQPQHF,TGTGCCAGCAGTGACATGGGGGCGAGTCAGCCCCAGCATTTT
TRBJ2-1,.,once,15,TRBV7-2,CASSPGTGTYNEQFF,TGTGCCAGCAGCCCGGGGACCGGGACTTACAATGAGCAGTTCTTC
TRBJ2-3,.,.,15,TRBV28,CASSPLDGGSGTQYF,TGTGCCAGCAGTCCCCTGGATGGCGGGTCTGGGACGCAGTATTTT
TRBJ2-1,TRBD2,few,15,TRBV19,CASSILWGGYNEQFF,TGTGCCAGTAGTATTCTTTGGGGGGGATACAATGAGCAGTTCTTC
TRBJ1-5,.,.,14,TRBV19,CASSAGQFNQPQHF,TGTGCCAGTAGTGCCGGACAGTTCAATCAGCCCCAGCATTTT
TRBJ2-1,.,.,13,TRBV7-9,CASSLDRYNEQFF,TGTGCCAGCAGCTTGGACAGATACAATGAGCAGTTCTTC
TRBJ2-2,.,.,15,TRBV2,CASRRGGANTGELFF,TGTGCCAGCAGGAGGGGGGGCGCGAACACCGGGGAGCTGTTTTTT
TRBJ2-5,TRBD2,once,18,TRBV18,CASSRGLAVIPSKETQYF,TGTGCCAGCTCACGGGGACTAGCGGTCATCCCATCGAAAGAGACCCAGTACTTC
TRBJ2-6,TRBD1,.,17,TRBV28,CASSRGTGTSGANVLTF,TGTGCCAGCAGCCGAGGGACAGGGACTTCAGGGGCCAACGTCCTGACTTTC
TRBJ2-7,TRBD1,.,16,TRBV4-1,CASSQDGTGGSYEQYF,TGCGCCAGCAGCCAAGATGGGACAGGGGGCTCCTACGAGCAGTACTTC
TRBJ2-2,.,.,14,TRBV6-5,CASNPYRNTGELFF,TGTGCCAGCAATCCCTATAGGAACACCGGGGAGCTGTTTTTT
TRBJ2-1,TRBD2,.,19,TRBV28,CASSGGEPGLAVNYNEQFF,TGTGCCAGCAGTGGTGGGGAGCCAGGGCTAGCGGTTAACTACAATGAGCAGTTCTTC
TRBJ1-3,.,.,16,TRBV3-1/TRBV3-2,CASSQARSHSGNTIYF,TGTGCCAGCAGCCAAGCCAGGTCCCACTCTGGAAACACCATATATTTT
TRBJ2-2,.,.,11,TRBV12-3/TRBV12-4,CASTFTGELFF,TGTGCCAGCACCTTCACCGGGGAGCTGTTTTTT
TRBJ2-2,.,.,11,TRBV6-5,CASRAFGELFF,TGTGCCAGCAGAGCCTTTGGGGAGCTGTTTTTT
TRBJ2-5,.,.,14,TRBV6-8,CAGGIKQGWKTQYF,TGTGCCGGGGGAATCAAACAGGGTTGGAAGACCCAGTACTTC
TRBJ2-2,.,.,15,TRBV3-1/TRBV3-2,CASSQVGANTGELFF,TGTGCCAGCAGCCAAGTGGGCGCGAACACCGGGGAGCTGTTTTTT
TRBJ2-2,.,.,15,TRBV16,CASSPTSTNTGELFF,TGTGCCAGCAGCCCCACTAGCACGAACACCGGGGAGCTGTTTTTT
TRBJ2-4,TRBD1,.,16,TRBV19,CASSWTMGQGVNIQYF,TGTGCCAGTAGCTGGACTATGGGACAGGGGGTAAACATTCAGTACTTC
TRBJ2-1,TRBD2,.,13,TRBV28,CASSLGGANEQFF,TGTGCCAGCAGTTTGGGAGGGGCCAATGAGCAGTTCTTC
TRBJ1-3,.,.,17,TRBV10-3,CAISPPRGPASGNTIYF,TGTGCCATCAGTCCCCCCAGGGGCCCAGCCTCTGGAAACACCATATATTTT
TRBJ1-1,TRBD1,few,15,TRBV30,CAWSGVTGVFEEAFF,TGTGCCTGGAGTGGAGTGACAGGGGTTTTCGAAGAAGCTTTCTTT
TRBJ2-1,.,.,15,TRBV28,CASSLPTSSYNEQFF,TGTGCCAGCAGTTTACCTACGAGCTCCTACAATGAGCAGTTCTTC
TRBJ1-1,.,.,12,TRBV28,CASSLATGEAFF,TGTGCCAGCAGTTTGGCCACGGGTGAAGCTTTCTTT
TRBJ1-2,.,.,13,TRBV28,CASSPRFVYGYTF,TGTGCCAGCAGTCCCAGATTTGTCTATGGCTACACCTTC
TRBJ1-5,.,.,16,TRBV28,CASSTSGGAGNQPQHF,TGTGCCAGCAGTACCTCCGGCGGGGCGGGCAATCAGCCCCAGCATTTT
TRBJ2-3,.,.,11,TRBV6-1,CASSSRDTQYF,TGTGCCAGCAGTTCGCGAGATACGCAGTATTTT
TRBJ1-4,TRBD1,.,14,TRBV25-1,CASSEGTANEKLFF,TGTGCCAGCAGTGAAGGGACAGCTAATGAAAAACTGTTTTTT
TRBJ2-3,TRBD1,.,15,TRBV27,CASNNRDRGRDTQYF,TGTGCCAGCAACAACCGGGACAGGGGGAGAGATACGCAGTATTTT
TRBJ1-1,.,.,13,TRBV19,CASKVARASEAFF,TGTGCCAGTAAAGTGGCCAGGGCCTCTGAAGCTTTCTTT
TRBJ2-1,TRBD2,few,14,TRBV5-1,CASSLRAGGNEQFF,TGCGCCAGCAGCTTGCGGGCGGGGGGGAATGAGCAGTTCTTC
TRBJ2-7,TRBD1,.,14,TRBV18,CASSPRDRTYEQYF,TGTGCCAGCTCACCCAGGGACAGAACCTACGAGCAGTACTTC
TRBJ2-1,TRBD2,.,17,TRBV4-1,CASSQGGSSSSYNEQFF,TGCGCCAGCAGCCAGGGGGGGTCCTCGAGCTCCTACAATGAGCAGTTCTTC
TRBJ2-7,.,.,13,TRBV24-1,CATSDTGGYEQYF,TGTGCCACCAGTGACACCGGGGGCTACGAGCAGTACTTC
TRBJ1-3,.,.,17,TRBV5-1,CASSLGQGKGARNTIYF,TGCGCCAGCAGCTTGGGGCAGGGAAAAGGGGCCAGAAACACCATATATTTT
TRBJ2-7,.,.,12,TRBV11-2,CASSLVVDEQYF,TGTGCCAGCAGCTTAGTGGTAGATGAGCAGTACTTC